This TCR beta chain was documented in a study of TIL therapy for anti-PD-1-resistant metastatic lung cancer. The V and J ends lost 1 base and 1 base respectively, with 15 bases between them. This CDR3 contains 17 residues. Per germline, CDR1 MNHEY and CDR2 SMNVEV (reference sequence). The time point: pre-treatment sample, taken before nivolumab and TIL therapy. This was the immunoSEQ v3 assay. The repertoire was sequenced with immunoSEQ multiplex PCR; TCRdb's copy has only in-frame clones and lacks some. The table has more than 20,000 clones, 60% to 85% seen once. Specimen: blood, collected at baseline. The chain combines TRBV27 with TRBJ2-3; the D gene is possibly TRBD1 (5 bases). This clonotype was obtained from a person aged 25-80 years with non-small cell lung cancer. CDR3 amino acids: CASSLLRQFIGTDTQYF. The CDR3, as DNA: TGTGCCAGCAGTTTATTGCGACAGTTTATTGGCACAGATACGCAGTATTTT.